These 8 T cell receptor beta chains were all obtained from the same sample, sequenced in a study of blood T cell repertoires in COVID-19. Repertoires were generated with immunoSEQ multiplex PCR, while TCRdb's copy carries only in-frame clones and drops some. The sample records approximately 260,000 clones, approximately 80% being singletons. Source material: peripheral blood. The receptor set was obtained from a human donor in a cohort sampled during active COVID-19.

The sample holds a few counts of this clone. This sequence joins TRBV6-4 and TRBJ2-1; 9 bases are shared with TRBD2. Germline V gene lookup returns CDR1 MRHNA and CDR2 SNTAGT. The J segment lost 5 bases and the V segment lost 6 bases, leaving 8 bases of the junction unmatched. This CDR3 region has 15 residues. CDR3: CASSLDLAGNNEQFF. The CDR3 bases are TGTGCCAGCAGCCTGGATCTAGCGGGAAACAATGAGCAGTTCTTC.

The CDR3 DNA sequence: TGTGCCGCGCTCCAGGAGGGACAGGGGTTCGAGCAGTACTTC. Protein: CAALQEGQGFEQYF. The rearrangement joins TRBV24-1 to TRBJ2-7, with 10 positions matching TRBD1. The germline CDR1 and CDR2 sequences are KGHDR and SFDVKD. The trim removed 12 bases at V and 6 bases at J, leaving 13 bases unmatched. The CDR3 sequence is 14 residues long.

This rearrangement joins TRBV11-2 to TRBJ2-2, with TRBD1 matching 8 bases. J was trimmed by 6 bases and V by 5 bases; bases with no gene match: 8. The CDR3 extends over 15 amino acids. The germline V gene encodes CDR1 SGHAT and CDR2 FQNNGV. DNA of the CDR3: TGTGCCAGCAGCCCCTCAGGGGGCGTTTCCGGGGAGCTGTTTTTT. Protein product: CASSPSGGVSGELFF.

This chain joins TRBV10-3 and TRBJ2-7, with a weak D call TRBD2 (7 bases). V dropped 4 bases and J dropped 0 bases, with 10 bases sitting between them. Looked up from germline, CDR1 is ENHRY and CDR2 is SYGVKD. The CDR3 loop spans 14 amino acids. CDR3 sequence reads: CAISAGGSSYEQYF. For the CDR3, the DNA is TGTGCCATCAGTGCGGGGGGCAGCTCCTACGAGCAGTACTTC.

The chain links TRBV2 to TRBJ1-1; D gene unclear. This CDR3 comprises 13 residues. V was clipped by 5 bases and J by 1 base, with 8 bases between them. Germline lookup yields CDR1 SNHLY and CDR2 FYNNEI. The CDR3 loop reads CASSRTANTEAFF. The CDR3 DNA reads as TGTGCCAGCAGTCGTACAGCGAACACTGAAGCTTTCTTT.

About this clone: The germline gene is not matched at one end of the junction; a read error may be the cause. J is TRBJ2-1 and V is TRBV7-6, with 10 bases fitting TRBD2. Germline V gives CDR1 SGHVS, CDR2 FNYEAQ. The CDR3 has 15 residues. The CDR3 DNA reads TGTGCCAGCAGCCTAGCGGGGGCCAACTACAATGAGCAGTTCTTC. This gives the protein CASSLAGANYNEQFF.

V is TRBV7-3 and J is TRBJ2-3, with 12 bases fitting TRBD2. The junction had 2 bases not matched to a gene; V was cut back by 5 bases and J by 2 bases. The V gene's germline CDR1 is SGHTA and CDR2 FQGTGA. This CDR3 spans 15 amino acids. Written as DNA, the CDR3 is TGTGCCAGCAGCCTAGCGGGAGGGCCCACAGATACGCAGTATTTT. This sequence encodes CASSLAGGPTDTQYF.

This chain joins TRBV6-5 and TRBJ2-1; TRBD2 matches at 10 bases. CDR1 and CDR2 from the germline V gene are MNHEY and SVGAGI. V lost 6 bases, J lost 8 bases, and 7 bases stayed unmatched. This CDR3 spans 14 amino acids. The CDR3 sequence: CASRPGLALYEQFF. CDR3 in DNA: TGTGCCAGCAGACCGGGACTAGCGCTGTATGAGCAGTTCTTC.